A single sample is the source of the 15 T cell receptor beta chains below, sequenced in a study of T-cell reconstitution after alpha-beta-depleted transplantation in children. As it was prepared, the TCRbeta library received unique molecular identifiers. In TCRdb, the PCR reads were re-called with MiXCR into one record per CDR3 protein. The sample holds 670,000 or so distinct CDR3 sequences, around 13% seen once. The material was PBMCs, obtained before TCRalphabeta/CD19-depleted stem cell transplant. The receptors were gathered from a girl aged 2-10 years with congenital amegakaryocytic thrombocytopenia, due to receive a stem cell transplant.

This chain connects TRBV5-1 to TRBJ2-6, with a possible D match to TRBD1 (6 bases). The germline CDR1 and CDR2 sequences are SGHRS and YFSETQ. Trimming removed 6 bases at V and 2 bases at J, with 9 bases between. The CDR3 contains 14 residues. CDR3 nucleotides: TGCGCCAGCACCAGGACAGCTGGGGCCAACGTCCTGACTTTC. Translation gives CASTRTAGANVLTF.

The chain is built from TRBV4-1 and TRBJ1-1; unclear D gene. Trimming left V 5 bases short and J 3 bases short, with 13 bases between. Per the germline V gene, CDR1 is MGHRA and CDR2 is YSYEKL. There are 14 residues in the CDR3. In nucleotides, the CDR3 is TGCGCCAGCAGCGAATCGTACAGAGACACTGAAGCTTTCTTT. It translates to CASSESYRDTEAFF.

This clonotype was picked up many times. V is TRBV29-1 and J is TRBJ2-5; TRBD2 matches at 11 bases. CDR3 length equals 17 residues. The V gene's germline CDR1 is SQVTM and CDR2 ANQGSEA. V trimming: 7 bases; J trimming: 1 base; junction bases outside the gene matches: 14. The CDR3 sequence: CSAEARGGLAVQETQYF. CDR3 in DNA: TGCAGCGCAGAAGCCCGGGGGGGACTAGCGGTCCAAGAGACCCAGTACTTC. The full variable domain, with the rest looked up from reference TRBV29-1 and TRBJ2-5, is SAVISQKPSRDICQRGTSLTIQCQVDSQVTMMFWYRQQPGQSLTLIATANQGSEATYESGFVIDKFPISRPNLTFSTLTVSNMSPEDSSIYLCSAEARGGLAVQETQYFGPGTRLLVL.

This chain links TRBV27 with TRBJ2-7; D is tentatively TRBD1 or TRBD2 (5 bases each). Germline CDR1 reads MNHEY; CDR2 reads SMNVEV (reference sequence). The CDR3 runs 15 residues. V lost 6 bases, J lost 9 bases, and 24 bases lay in between. The CDR3 sequence: CASSLSSGASSMQYF. The CDR3 nucleotides are TGTGCCAGCAGCCTCTCGTCTGGGGCTAGCTCCATGCAGTACTTC.

The V call is TRBV15, the J call TRBJ2-5; 9 positions agree with TRBD1. The CDR3 is 15 residues long. Germline V CDR1 and CDR2: LNHNV, YYDKDF (reference sequence). Germline trimming cut 8 bases from V and 4 bases from J; bases unmatched to any gene: 11. The CDR3 DNA is TGTGCCACCGCACAGGGGGCGATGGTGTTAGAGACCCAGTACTTC. Protein: CATAQGAMVLETQYF. Together with reference TRBV15 and TRBJ2-5, the CDR3 gives the full variable domain: DAMVIQNPRYQVTQFGKPVTLSCSQTLNHNVMYWYQQKSSQAPKLLFHYYDKDFNNEADTPDNFQSRRPNTSFCFLDIRSPGLGDTAMYLCATAQGAMVLETQYFGPGTRLLVL.

The rearrangement uses TRBV20-1 and TRBJ2-3; maybe TRBD2 (5 bases). The CDR3 consists of 13 residues. From germline, CDR1 is DFQATT and CDR2 SNEGSKA (reference sequence). V gave up 3 bases and J gave up 4 bases, with 11 bases separating them. The CDR3 coding sequence is TGCAGTGCTAGCAAGAGGGCGGCAGATACGCAGTATTTT. Protein sequence: CSASKRAADTQYF.

This clonotype appeared many times. The CDR3 is CASSLLAQGNQPQHF. The CDR3 DNA is TGTGCCAGCAGCCTTTTAGCGCAGGGCAATCAGCCCCAGCATTTT. J is TRBJ1-5 and V is TRBV12-3 or TRBV12-4; no clear D gene. Trimming took 6 bases from V and 2 from J, leaving 14 bases between them. CDR3 length: 15 residues.

This clonotype was observed a handful of times. The genes are TRBV19 and TRBJ2-3, with 7 bases matching TRBD2. Trimming removed 6 bases from V and 0 bases from J; junction bases left unmatched: 6. Germline assignment: CDR1 LNHDA and CDR2 SQIVND (reference sequence). The CDR3 consists of 15 residues. CDR3 loop: CASSGRPISTDTQYF. CDR3 in DNA: TGTGCCAGTAGCGGGAGGCCGATCAGCACAGATACGCAGTATTTT.

This clonotype was counted ten times or more. The chain employs TRBV20-1 and TRBJ1-2; D perhaps matches TRBD1 (5 bases). Looked up from germline, CDR1 is DFQATT and CDR2 is SNEGSKA (reference sequence). This CDR3 is built from 13 residues. V gave up 0 bases and J gave up 2 bases, with 7 bases separating them. The CDR3, as DNA: TGCAGTGCTAGAGAGGGGGAGAACTATGGCTACACCTTC. It encodes CSAREGENYGYTF.

This clonotype was found a few times. The V call is TRBV5-1, the J call TRBJ2-6; D may be TRBD1 (6 bases). Trimming removed 2 bases from V and 0 bases from J, with 15 bases in between. This CDR3 has 18 residues. Germline CDR1 reads SGHRS; CDR2 reads YFSETQ. The CDR3 nucleotides read TGCGCCAGCAGCTTTCGGCGACAGGCAATCTCTGGGGCCAACGTCCTGACTTTC. As protein: CASSFRRQAISGANVLTF.

Only one count was recorded for this clonotype. A much more abundant neighbour one base away suggests this may be a read error. As DNA, the CDR3 is TGTGTCAGCAGTTTGGGACTAGTAAGCGAGCAGTACTTC. The encoded protein is CVSSLGLVSEQYF. The genes are TRBV12-3 or TRBV12-4 and TRBJ2-7; 8 bases are a match to TRBD2. The CDR3 has 13 residues.

The V call is TRBV19, the J call TRBJ2-7; TRBD2 matches 10 bases. Germline CDR1 reads LNHDA; CDR2 reads SQIVND (reference sequence). The V and J ends lost 3 bases and 2 bases, in that order; junction bases with no gene match: 10. This CDR3 has 17 amino acids. The CDR3 nucleotides are TGTGCCAGTAGTATGGGTCTAGCGGGAGAAGTGGCCTACGAGCAGTACTTC. This sequence encodes CASSMGLAGEVAYEQYF.

This clonotype was seen a few times. This CDR3 reads CASSYRLAGGNGDEQYF. CDR3 nucleotide sequence: TGTGCCAGCAGCTACCGACTAGCGGGAGGAAATGGGGACGAGCAGTACTTC. V gene TRBV5-6 combines with J gene TRBJ2-7; TRBD2 matches at 13 bases. There are 17 residues in the CDR3. V shed 3 bases, J shed 5 bases, and the junction held 11 bases outside the gene matches. Germline-derived CDR1 and CDR2 are SGHDT and YYEEEE.

This clonotype was counted a few times. V usage is TRBV20-1 and J usage is TRBJ1-5, with D perhaps matching TRBD1 (6 bases). V gave up 5 bases and J gave up 0 bases, with 11 bases separating them. Germline lookup yields CDR1 DFQATT and CDR2 SNEGSKA (reference sequence). This CDR3 spans 14 amino acids. Written as DNA, the CDR3 is TGCAGTGCTTATAGGGGGTATAGCAATCAGCCCCAGCATTTT. Its translation: CSAYRGYSNQPQHF.

This rearrangement joins TRBV29-1 to TRBJ1-2; perhaps TRBD1 as D (6 bases). The CDR3 loop spans 12 amino acids. Germline V gene sequence: CDR1 SQVTM, CDR2 ANQGSEA. V was trimmed by 7 bases and J by 3 bases, leaving 12 bases between them. The CDR3 sequence: CSGAGDHYGYTF. The CDR3, as DNA: TGCAGCGGGGCAGGGGACCACTATGGCTACACCTTC. Based on the CDR3 plus reference TRBV29-1 and TRBJ1-2, the full variable domain is SAVISQKPSRDICQRGTSLTIQCQVDSQVTMMFWYRQQPGQSLTLIATANQGSEATYESGFVIDKFPISRPNLTFSTLTVSNMSPEDSSIYLCSGAGDHYGYTFGSGTRLTVV.